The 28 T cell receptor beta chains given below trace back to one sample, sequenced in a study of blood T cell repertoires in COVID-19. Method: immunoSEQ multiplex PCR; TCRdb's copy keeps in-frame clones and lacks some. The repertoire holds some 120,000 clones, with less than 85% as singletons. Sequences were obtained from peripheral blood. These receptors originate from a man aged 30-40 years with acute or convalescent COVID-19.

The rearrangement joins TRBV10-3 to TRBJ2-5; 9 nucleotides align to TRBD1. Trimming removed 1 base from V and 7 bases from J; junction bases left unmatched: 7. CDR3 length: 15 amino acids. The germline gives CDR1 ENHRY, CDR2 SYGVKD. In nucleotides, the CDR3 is TGTGCCATCAGTGAGTTGGACAGGGGTTCCGGGACCCAGTACTTC. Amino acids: CAISELDRGSGTQYF.

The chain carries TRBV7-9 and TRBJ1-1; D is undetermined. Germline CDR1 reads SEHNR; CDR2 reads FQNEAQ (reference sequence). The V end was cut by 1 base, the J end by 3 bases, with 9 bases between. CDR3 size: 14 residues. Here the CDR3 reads CASSLGAGYTEAFF. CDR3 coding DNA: TGTGCCAGCAGCTTAGGGGCTGGGTACACTGAAGCTTTCTTT.

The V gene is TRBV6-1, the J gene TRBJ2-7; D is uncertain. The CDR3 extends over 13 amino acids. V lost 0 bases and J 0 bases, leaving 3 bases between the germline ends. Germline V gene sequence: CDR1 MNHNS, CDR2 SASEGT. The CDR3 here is CASSEASSYEQYV. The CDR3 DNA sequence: TGTGCCAGCAGTGAAGCGAGCTCCTACGAGCAGTACGTC.

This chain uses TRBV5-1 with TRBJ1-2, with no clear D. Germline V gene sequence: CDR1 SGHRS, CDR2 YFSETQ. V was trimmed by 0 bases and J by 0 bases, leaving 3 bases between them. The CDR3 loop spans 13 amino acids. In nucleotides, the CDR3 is TGCGCCAGCAGCTTGGGAGCTAACTATGGCTACACCTTC. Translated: CASSLGANYGYTF.

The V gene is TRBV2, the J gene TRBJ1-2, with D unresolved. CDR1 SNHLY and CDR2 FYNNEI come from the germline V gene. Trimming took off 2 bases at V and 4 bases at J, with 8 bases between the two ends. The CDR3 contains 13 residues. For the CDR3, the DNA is TGTGCCAGCAGTGAAAACGCAGTCTATGGCTACACCTTC. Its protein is CASSENAVYGYTF.

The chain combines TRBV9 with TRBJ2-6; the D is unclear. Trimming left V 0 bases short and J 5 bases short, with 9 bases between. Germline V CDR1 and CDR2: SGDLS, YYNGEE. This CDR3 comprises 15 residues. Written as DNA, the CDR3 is TGTGCCAGCAGCGTAGCCGGTAGCCGGGCCAACGTCCTGACTTTC. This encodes CASSVAGSRANVLTF.

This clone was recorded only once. The CDR3 reads CSASSRLLAGGGVTDTQYF. The CDR3 DNA follows: TGCAGTGCTAGTTCACGGCTACTAGCGGGAGGCGGGGTCACAGATACGCAGTATTTT. The genes are TRBV20-1 and TRBJ2-3; 12 bases fit TRBD2. CDR3 length: 19 amino acids. Germline CDR1 is DFQATT and CDR2 is SNEGSKA (reference sequence). The trim removed 3 bases at V and 2 bases at J, leaving 15 bases unmatched.

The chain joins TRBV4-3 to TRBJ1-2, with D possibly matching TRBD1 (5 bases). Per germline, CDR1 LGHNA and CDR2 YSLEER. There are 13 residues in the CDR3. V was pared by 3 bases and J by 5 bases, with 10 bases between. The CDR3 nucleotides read TGCGCCAGCAGCCAGACAGACGGATATGGCTACACCTTC. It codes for CASSQTDGYGYTF.

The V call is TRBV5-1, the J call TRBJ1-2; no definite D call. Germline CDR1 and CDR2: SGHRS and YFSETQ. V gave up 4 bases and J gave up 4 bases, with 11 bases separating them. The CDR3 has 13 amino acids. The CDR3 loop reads CASSPSPIYGYTF. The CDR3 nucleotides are TGCGCCAGCAGCCCTAGCCCCATCTATGGCTACACCTTC.

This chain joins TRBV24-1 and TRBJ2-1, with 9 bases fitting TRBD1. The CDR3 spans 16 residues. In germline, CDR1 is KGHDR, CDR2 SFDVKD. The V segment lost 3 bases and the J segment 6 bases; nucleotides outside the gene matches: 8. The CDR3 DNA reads TGTGCCACCAGTGATAGTCCCGGGACAGGGAGCAATGAGCAGTTCTTC. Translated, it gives CATSDSPGTGSNEQFF.

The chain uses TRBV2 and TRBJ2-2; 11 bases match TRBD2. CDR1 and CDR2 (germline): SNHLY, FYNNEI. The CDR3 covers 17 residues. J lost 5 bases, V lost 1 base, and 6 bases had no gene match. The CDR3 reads CASSEGLAGSITGELFF. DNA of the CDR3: TGTGCCAGCAGTGAAGGACTAGCGGGGTCAATTACCGGGGAGCTGTTTTTT.

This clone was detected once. The CDR3 sequence is CASSLGPGKNIYEQYF. CDR3 DNA sequence: TGTGCCAGCAGCTTAGGACCGGGAAAAAATATATACGAGCAGTACTTC. V and J are TRBV7-9 and TRBJ2-7; D is possibly TRBD2 (5 bases). Per the germline V gene, CDR1 is SEHNR and CDR2 is FQNEAQ (reference sequence). V dropped 1 base and J dropped 4 bases, with 17 bases sitting between them. The CDR3 consists of 16 residues.

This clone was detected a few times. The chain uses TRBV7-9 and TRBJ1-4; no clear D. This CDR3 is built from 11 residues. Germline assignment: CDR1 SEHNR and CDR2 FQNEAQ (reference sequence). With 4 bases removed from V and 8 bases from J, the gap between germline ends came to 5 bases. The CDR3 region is CASSSQEKLFF. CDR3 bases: TGTGCCAGCAGCTCACAGGAAAAACTGTTTTTT.

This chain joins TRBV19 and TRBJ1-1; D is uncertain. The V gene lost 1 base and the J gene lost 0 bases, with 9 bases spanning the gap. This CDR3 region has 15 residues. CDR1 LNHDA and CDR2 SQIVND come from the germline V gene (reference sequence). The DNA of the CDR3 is TGTGCCAGTAGTATAGGTGGCAGAATGAACACTGAAGCTTTCTTT. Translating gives CASSIGGRMNTEAFF.

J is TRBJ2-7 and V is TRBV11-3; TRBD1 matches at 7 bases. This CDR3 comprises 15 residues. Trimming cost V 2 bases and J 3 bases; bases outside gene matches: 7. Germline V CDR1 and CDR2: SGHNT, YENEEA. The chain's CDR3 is CASSLRDGTDYEQYF. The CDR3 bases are TGTGCCAGCAGCTTAAGGGACGGGACAGACTACGAGCAGTACTTC. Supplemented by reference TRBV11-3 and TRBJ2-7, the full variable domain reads EAGVVQSPRYKIIEKKQPVAFWCNPISGHNTLYWYLQNLGQGPELLIRYENEEAVDDSQLPKDRFSAERLKGVDSTLKIQPAELGDSAVYLCASSLRDGTDYEQYFGPGTRLTVT.

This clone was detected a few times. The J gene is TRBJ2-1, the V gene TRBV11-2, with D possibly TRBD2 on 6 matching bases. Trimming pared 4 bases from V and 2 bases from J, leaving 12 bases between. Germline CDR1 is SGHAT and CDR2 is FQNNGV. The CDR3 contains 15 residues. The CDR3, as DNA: TGTGCCAGCAGCTCAATTGGCGGGACCTACAATGAGCAGTTCTTC. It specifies CASSSIGGTYNEQFF.

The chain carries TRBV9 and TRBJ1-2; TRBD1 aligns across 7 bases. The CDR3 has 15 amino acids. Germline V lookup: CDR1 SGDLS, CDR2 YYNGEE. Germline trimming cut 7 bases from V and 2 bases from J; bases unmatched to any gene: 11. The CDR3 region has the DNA TGTGCCAGCTCACCGACTTTACAGGGGAACTATGGCTACACCTTC. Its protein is CASSPTLQGNYGYTF.

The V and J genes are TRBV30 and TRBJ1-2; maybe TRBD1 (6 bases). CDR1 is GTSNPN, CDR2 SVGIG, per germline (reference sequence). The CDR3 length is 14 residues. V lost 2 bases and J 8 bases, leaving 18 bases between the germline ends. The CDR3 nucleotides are TGTGCCTGGAGTTTAAGCGTTCGGGGGGCGGGCTACACCTTC. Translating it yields CAWSLSVRGAGYTF.

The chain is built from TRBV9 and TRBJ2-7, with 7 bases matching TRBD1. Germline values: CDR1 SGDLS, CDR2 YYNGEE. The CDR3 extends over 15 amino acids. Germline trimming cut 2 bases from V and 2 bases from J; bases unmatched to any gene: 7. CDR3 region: CASSVDGTVAYEQYF. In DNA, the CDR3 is TGTGCCAGCAGCGTTGATGGGACAGTAGCCTACGAGCAGTACTTC.

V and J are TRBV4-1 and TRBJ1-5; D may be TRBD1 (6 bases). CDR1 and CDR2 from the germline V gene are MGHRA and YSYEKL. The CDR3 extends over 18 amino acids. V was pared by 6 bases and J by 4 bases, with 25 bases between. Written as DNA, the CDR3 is TGCGCCAGCAGGTACCATCCCGAGGCAGGGGCAAGGAATCAGCCCCAGCATTTT. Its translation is CASRYHPEAGARNQPQHF.

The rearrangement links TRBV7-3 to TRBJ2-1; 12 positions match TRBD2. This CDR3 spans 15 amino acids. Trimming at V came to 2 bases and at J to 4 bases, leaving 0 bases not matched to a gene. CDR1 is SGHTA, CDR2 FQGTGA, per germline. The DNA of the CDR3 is TGTGCCAGCAGCTTACTAGCGGGGGGGTACAATGAGCAGTTCTTC. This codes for CASSLLAGGYNEQFF.

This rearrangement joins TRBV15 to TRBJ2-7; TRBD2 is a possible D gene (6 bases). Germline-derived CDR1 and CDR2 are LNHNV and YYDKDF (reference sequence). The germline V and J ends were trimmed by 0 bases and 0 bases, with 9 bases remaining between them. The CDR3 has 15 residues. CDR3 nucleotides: TGTGCCACCAGCAGAGATCCAGCGGGCTCCTACGAGCAGTACTTC. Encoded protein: CATSRDPAGSYEQYF.

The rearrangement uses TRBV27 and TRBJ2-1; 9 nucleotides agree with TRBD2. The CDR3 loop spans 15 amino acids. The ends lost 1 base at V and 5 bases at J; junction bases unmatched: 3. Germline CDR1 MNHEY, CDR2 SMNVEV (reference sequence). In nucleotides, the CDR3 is TGTGCCAGCAGTTTATGGGCGGGGGGGGACAATGAGCAGTTCTTC. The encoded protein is CASSLWAGGDNEQFF.

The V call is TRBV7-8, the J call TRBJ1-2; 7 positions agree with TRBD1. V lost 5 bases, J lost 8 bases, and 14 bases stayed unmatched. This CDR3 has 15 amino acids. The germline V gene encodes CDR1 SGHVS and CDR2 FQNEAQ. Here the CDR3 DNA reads TGTGCCAGCAGCAACTCGATGACAGGGTTTAAAGGCTACACCTTC. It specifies CASSNSMTGFKGYTF.

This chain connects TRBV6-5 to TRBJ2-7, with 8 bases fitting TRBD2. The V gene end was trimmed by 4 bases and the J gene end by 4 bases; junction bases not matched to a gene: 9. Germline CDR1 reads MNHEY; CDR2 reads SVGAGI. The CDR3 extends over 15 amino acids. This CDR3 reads CASSLSGGVDYEQYF. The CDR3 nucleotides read TGTGCCAGCAGTTTATCGGGAGGGGTCGATTACGAGCAGTACTTC.

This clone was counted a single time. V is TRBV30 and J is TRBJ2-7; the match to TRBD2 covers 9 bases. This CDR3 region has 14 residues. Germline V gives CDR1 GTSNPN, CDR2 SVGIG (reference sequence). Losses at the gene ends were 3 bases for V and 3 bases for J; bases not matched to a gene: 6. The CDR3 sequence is CAWRAIAGDYEQYF. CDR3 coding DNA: TGTGCCTGGAGGGCCATAGCGGGGGACTACGAGCAGTACTTC.

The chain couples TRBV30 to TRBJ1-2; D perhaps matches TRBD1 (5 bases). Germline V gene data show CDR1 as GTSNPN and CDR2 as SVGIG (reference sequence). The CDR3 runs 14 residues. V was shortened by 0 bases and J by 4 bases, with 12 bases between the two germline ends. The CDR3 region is CAWSVGGDGYGYTF. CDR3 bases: TGTGCCTGGAGTGTGGGGGGGGACGGCTATGGCTACACCTTC.

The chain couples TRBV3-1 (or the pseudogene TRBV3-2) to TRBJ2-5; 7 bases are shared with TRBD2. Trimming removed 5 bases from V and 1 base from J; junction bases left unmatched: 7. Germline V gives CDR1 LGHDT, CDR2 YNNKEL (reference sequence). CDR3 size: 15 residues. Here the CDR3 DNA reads TGTGCCAGCAGCATTCGGACTAGAGGCCAAGAGACCCAGTACTTC. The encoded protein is CASSIRTRGQETQYF.